Listed below are T cell receptor beta chains from one sample, sequenced in a study of blood T cell repertoires in COVID-19. The repertoire was sequenced with immunoSEQ multiplex PCR; TCRdb's copy has only in-frame clones and lacks some. This repertoire shows more than 110,000 clones, approximately 87% found once; its top ten account for more than 4%. Material: peripheral blood. The receptor set was obtained from a middle-aged woman with acute or convalescent COVID-19. Both conserved end residues are part of each CDR3. D genes are given only for firm matches.

d_gene	v_gene	CDR3aa
NA	TRBV6-5	CASSYQLYGYTF
NA	TRBV7-3	CASSLGGEQFF
NA	TRBV4-2	CASSQAGGRGTEAFF
TRBD1	TRBV18	CASSPLDRGSSPLHF
TRBD1	TRBV5-1	CASSGGTGGYQETQYF
NA	TRBV19	CASSDSGQETQYF
NA	TRBV12-3/TRBV12-4	CASSWRTDTQYF
NA	TRBV30	CAWSRQGITEAFF
NA	TRBV4-1	CASSQVSAGDQPQHF
TRBD1	TRBV5-1	CASSLGAGGQGHNEQFF
NA	TRBV10-1	CASSDLYNEQFF
NA	TRBV6-5	CASSYPEQNTEAFF
NA	TRBV30	CAWKSVNYGYTF
NA	TRBV4-1	CASSQDTGFQPQHF
NA	TRBV5-1	CASSGSTGDHLKNIQYF
NA	TRBV4-3	CASSQDSGNVGYEQYF
NA	TRBV6-2/TRBV6-3	CASSYTGNGYTF
NA	TRBV27	CASRRGREGNYGYTF
TRBD2	TRBV2	CASSEARGTSGRETQYF
TRBD1	TRBV4-1	CASSPLDRGSYEQYF
NA	TRBV6-1	CASSERSGELFF
TRBD2	TRBV2	CASRSGVAGGETQYF
NA	TRBV30	CAWSGEQEKLFF
NA	TRBV9	CASSVAQDNSPLHF
NA	TRBV30	CAWSVGGGYNEQFF
NA	TRBV18	CASSPQGAGYTF
NA	TRBV10-3	CAISFGGEAFF
TRBD1	TRBV4-1	CASSKDRMNTEAFF
TRBD1	TRBV6-2/TRBV6-3	CASSYTDRGPRQGRTGELFF
NA	TRBV7-2	CASSLVGDNTYEQYF
NA	TRBV11-2	CAISLGPLPQETQYF
NA	TRBV24-1	CATSGGYRDSGANVLTF